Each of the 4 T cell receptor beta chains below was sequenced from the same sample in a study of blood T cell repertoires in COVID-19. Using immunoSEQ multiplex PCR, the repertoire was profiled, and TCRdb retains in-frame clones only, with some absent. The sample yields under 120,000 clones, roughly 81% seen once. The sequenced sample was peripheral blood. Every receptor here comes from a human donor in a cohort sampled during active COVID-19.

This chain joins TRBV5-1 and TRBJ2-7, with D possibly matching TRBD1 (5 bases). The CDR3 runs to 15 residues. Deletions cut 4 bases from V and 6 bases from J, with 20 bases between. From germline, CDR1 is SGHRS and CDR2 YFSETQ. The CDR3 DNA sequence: TGCGCCAGCAGCCCTGGGTGGGGCTCCCGAGGCGAGCAGTACTTC. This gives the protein CASSPGWGSRGEQYF.

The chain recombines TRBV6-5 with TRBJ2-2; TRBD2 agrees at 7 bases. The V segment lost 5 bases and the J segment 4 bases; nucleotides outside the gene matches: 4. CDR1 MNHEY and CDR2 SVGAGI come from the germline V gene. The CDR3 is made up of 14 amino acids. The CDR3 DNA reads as TGTGCCAGCAGTAGGGGAGGGCGCACCGGGGAGCTGTTTTTT. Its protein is CASSRGGRTGELFF.

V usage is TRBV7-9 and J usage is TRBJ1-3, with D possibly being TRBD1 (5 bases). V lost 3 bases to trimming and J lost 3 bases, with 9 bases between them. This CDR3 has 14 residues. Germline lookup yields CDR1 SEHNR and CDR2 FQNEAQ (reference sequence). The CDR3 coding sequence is TGTGCCAGCAGCTTCTCGGGGGTTGGAAACACCATATATTTT. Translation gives CASSFSGVGNTIYF.

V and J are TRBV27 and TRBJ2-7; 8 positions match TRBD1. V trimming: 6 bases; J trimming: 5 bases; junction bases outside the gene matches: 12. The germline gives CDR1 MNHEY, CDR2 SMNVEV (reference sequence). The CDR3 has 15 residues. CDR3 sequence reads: CASRRFRDRTNEQYF. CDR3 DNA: TGTGCCAGCAGACGTTTCAGGGACAGGACCAACGAGCAGTACTTC.